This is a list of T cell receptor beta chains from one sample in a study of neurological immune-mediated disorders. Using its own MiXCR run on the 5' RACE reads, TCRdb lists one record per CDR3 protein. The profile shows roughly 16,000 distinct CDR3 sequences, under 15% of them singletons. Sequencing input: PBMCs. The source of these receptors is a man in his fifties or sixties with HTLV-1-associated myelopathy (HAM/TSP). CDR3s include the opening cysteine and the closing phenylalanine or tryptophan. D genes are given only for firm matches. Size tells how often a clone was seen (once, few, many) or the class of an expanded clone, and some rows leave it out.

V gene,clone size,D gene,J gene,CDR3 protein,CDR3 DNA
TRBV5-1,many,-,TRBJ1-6,CASSPTGGDYSPLHF,TGCGCCAGCAGCCCCACCGGCGGGGATTATTCACCCCTCCACTTT
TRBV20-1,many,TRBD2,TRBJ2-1,CSAFGGGASSYNEQFF,TGCAGTGCTTTTGGCGGGGGGGCTAGCTCCTACAATGAGCAGTTCTTC
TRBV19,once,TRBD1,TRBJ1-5,CASGQGNNQPQHF,TGTGCCAGTGGACAGGGGAACAATCAGCCCCAGCATTTT
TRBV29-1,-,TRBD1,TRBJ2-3,CSVSQGVTDTQYF,TGCAGCGTCTCTCAGGGGGTCACAGATACGCAGTATTTT
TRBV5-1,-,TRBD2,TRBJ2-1,CASSPPVLAFNEQFF,TGCGCCAGCAGCCCACCGGTACTAGCGTTCAATGAGCAGTTCTTC
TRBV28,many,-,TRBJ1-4,CASSLTQGHEKLFF,TGTGCCAGCAGTTTGACGCAGGGCCATGAAAAACTGTTTTTT
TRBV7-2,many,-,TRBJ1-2,CASSLGVNINYGYTF,TGTGCCAGCAGCTTAGGCGTTAATATAAACTATGGCTACACCTTC
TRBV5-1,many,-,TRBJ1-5,CASSLGNVGGPQHF,TGCGCCAGCAGCTTGGGTAATGTAGGGGGGCCCCAGCATTTT
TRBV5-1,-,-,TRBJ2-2,CASSLGQVSGRELFF,TGCGCCAGCAGCTTGGGACAGGTGAGCGGCAGGGAGCTGTTTTTT
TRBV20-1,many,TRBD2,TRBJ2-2,CSARQTSGGSYTGELFF,TGCAGTGCTAGACAGACTAGCGGGGGGTCGTACACCGGGGAGCTGTTTTTT
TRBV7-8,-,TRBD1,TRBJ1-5,CASSRTGTANQPQHF,TGTGCCAGCAGCCGGACAGGAACCGCCAATCAGCCCCAGCATTTT
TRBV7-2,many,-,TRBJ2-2,CASSLVNGEGELFF,TGTGCCAGCAGCTTAGTCAACGGAGAAGGGGAGCTGTTTTTT
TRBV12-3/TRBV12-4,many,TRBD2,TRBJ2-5,CASSLNGGGVQETQYF,TGTGCCAGCAGTTTGAATGGCGGGGGAGTTCAAGAGACCCAGTACTTC
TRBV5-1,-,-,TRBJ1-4,CASSDPGRNEKLFF,TGCGCCAGCAGCGACCCCGGACGGAATGAAAAACTGTTTTTT